The next 19 T cell receptor beta chains were all read from a single sample in a study of cytomegalovirus exposure and HLA in healthy donors. Clones were sequenced by immunoSEQ multiplex PCR, and TCRdb holds only the in-frame ones, with some missing. The table lists some 200,000 clones, about 89% of them singletons. The material sequenced was PBMCs. These receptors were taken from a man aged 30-40 years in good health and CMV-seropositive.

This chain's CDR3 is CASSPGIHYEQYF. The CDR3 DNA reads TGTGCCAGTAGTCCTGGGATCCACTACGAGCAGTACTTC. This chain links TRBV19 with TRBJ2-7; D gene unclear. CDR1 and CDR2 from the germline V gene are LNHDA and SQIVND (reference sequence). This CDR3 is built from 13 residues. Trimming pared 5 bases from V and 3 bases from J, leaving 11 bases between. Together with reference TRBV19 and TRBJ2-7, the CDR3 gives the full variable domain: DGGITQSPKYLFRKEGQNVTLSCEQNLNHDAMYWYRQDPGQGLRLIYYSQIVNDFQKGDIAEGYSVSREKKESFPLTVTSAQKNPTAFYLCASSPGIHYEQYFGPGTRLTVT.

CDR3 residues: CASSYLRTVTDTQYF. The DNA of the CDR3 is TGTGCCAGCAGTTACCTCCGGACTGTTACAGATACGCAGTATTTT. The rearrangement uses TRBV27 and TRBJ2-3; possible D gene TRBD2, 5 bases. V shed 4 bases and J shed 3 bases, with 14 bases lying between them. CDR3 length: 15 residues. CDR1 MNHEY and CDR2 SMNVEV come from the germline V gene (reference sequence).

This chain joins TRBV15 and TRBJ2-5; weak D call: TRBD1 (6 bases). The CDR3 runs to 14 residues. With 0 bases removed from V and 4 bases from J, the gap between germline ends came to 9 bases. Germline V gene data show CDR1 as LNHNV and CDR2 as YYDKDF (reference sequence). CDR3 loop: CATSRDQGGETQYF. The CDR3 bases are TGTGCCACCAGCAGAGATCAAGGGGGAGAGACCCAGTACTTC.

V is TRBV5-1 and J is TRBJ2-7; D uncertain. V was cut by 2 bases and J by 8 bases, with 11 bases left in between. Germline loops: CDR1 SGHRS, CDR2 YFSETQ. CDR3 length equals 12 residues. The CDR3, as DNA: TGCGCCAGCAGCTTTTATTCCAGTCAGCAGTACTTC. Amino acid sequence: CASSFYSSQQYF. The entire variable domain, with the rest obtained from reference TRBV5-1 and TRBJ2-7, is as follows: KAGVTQTPRYLIKTRGQQVTLSCSPISGHRSVSWYQQTPGQGLQFLFEYFSETQRNKGNFPGRFSGRQFSNSRSEMNVSTLELGDSALYLCASSFYSSQQYFGPGTRLTVT.

The chain couples TRBV9 to TRBJ2-6; possibly TRBD1 for D (5 bases). V lost 0 bases to trimming and J lost 0 bases, with 13 bases between them. The germline gives CDR1 SGDLS, CDR2 YYNGEE. There are 18 residues in the CDR3. The CDR3 is CASSVVDSTLSGANVLTF. DNA of the CDR3: TGTGCCAGCAGCGTAGTAGACAGTACCCTCTCTGGGGCCAACGTCCTGACTTTC.

The rearrangement links TRBV7-2 to TRBJ2-2; TRBD1 matches at 7 bases. There are 13 residues in the CDR3. V lost 3 bases to trimming and J lost 6 bases; unmatched junction nucleotides: 1. Germline CDR1 is SGHTA and CDR2 is FQGNSA. The CDR3 DNA follows: TGTGCCAGCAGCTTTACAGGGGCCGGGGAGCTGTTTTTT. Translating gives CASSFTGAGELFF.

This chain uses TRBV11-3 with TRBJ2-2, with 9 bases aligning to TRBD1. The CDR3 has 14 residues. Germline V CDR1 and CDR2: SGHNT, YENEEA. V was pared by 5 bases and J by 6 bases, with 4 bases of the junction left unmatched. The CDR3 sequence: CASSPGQGPGELFF. The CDR3, as DNA: TGTGCCAGCAGCCCGGGACAGGGCCCCGGGGAGCTGTTTTTT.

V is TRBV2 and J is TRBJ1-5; the D gene is possibly TRBD1 (6 bases). Germline V CDR1 and CDR2: SNHLY, FYNNEI. The ends were cut back, 9 bases at V and 8 bases at J, with 17 bases in the middle. This CDR3 contains 13 residues. CDR3 DNA: TGTGCCAGAAAGAACAGGGCAGAAGAGCCCCAGCATTTT. As protein: CARKNRAEEPQHF. The entire variable domain, with the rest obtained from reference TRBV2 and TRBJ1-5, is as follows: EPEVTQTPSHQVTQMGQEVILRCVPISNHLYFYWYRQILGQKVEFLVSFYNNEISEKSEIFDDQFSVERPDGSNFTLKIRSTKLEDSAMYFCARKNRAEEPQHFGDGTRLSIL.

The chain uses TRBV19 and TRBJ2-7; the match to TRBD1 covers 9 bases. CDR1 is LNHDA, CDR2 SQIVND, per germline (reference sequence). This CDR3 spans 15 amino acids. V shed 6 bases and J 3 bases; nucleotides not matched to a gene: 9. The DNA for the CDR3 is TGTGCCAGTAGCCCCGGACAGGGGCCGAACTACGAGCAGTACTTC. It is translated as CASSPGQGPNYEQYF.

The V and J genes are TRBV11-1 and TRBJ2-2; unclear D gene. Germline assignment: CDR1 SGHAT and CDR2 FQDESV (reference sequence). The CDR3 extends over 18 amino acids. V was trimmed by 1 base and J by 4 bases, leaving 19 bases between them. CDR3 bases: TGTGCCAGCAGCTTAGTAGTCCTGGACCCCTTGGCCACCGGGGAGCTGTTTTTT. This translates into CASSLVVLDPLATGELFF.

The rearrangement uses TRBV14 and TRBJ2-5; D possibly corresponds to TRBD2 (6 bases). The length of the CDR3 is 14 residues. Trimming took 3 bases from V and 5 from J, leaving 13 bases between them. Germline-derived CDR1 and CDR2 are SGHDN and FVKESK. The CDR3 bases are TGTGCCAGCAGCCATACGGGGGTCCGGGAGACCCAGTACTTC. Amino acid sequence: CASSHTGVRETQYF. The whole variable domain, remainder taken from reference TRBV14 and TRBJ2-5, is EAGVTQFPSHSVIEKGQTVTLRCDPISGHDNLYWYRRVMGKEIKFLLHFVKESKQDESGMPNNRFLAERTGGTYSTLKVQPAELEDSGVYFCASSHTGVRETQYFGPGTRLLVL.

The chain is built from TRBV19 and TRBJ2-7; 7 nucleotides match TRBD1. Germline assignment: CDR1 LNHDA and CDR2 SQIVND (reference sequence). J lost 2 bases, V lost 5 bases, and 12 bases had no gene match. The CDR3 consists of 16 residues. This CDR3 is CASSQSLTGVPYEQYF. The CDR3 DNA follows: TGTGCCAGTAGTCAAAGCTTAACAGGGGTCCCCTACGAGCAGTACTTC. Full variable domain (outside the CDR3, taken from reference TRBV19 and TRBJ2-7): DGGITQSPKYLFRKEGQNVTLSCEQNLNHDAMYWYRQDPGQGLRLIYYSQIVNDFQKGDIAEGYSVSREKKESFPLTVTSAQKNPTAFYLCASSQSLTGVPYEQYFGPGTRLTVT.

The rearrangement uses TRBV6-5 and TRBJ2-7; TRBD1 aligns across 9 bases. Looked up from germline, CDR1 is MNHEY and CDR2 is SVGAGI. This CDR3 has 12 residues. The ends lost 10 bases at V and 3 bases at J; junction bases unmatched: 4. The CDR3 DNA is TGTGCCACGGGGGACAGGGACTACGAGCAGTACTTC. Amino acids: CATGDRDYEQYF.

This chain connects TRBV30 to TRBJ2-5; D not resolved. Looked up from germline, CDR1 is GTSNPN and CDR2 is SVGIG (reference sequence). Trimming shortened V by 0 bases and J by 5 bases, and 13 bases separated the two germline ends. This CDR3 comprises 14 residues. CDR3 in DNA: TGTGCCTGGAGTGTAGGGCTCCGGGTGGAGACCCAGTACTTC. Translating gives CAWSVGLRVETQYF.

CDR3 sequence reads: CASISLGSGSYEQYF. The CDR3, as DNA: TGTGCCAGCATCTCCCTGGGGAGCGGGAGCTACGAGCAGTACTTC. The chain links TRBV6-6 to TRBJ2-7; 8 nucleotides line up with TRBD2. With 7 bases clipped from V and 3 bases from J, the junction kept 11 bases outside the gene matches. The germline V gene has CDR1 MNHNY and CDR2 SVGAGI (reference sequence). The CDR3 has 15 residues.

The chain joins TRBV15 to TRBJ2-4; perhaps D is TRBD1 or TRBD2 (5 bases each). This CDR3 has 15 amino acids. Germline values: CDR1 LNHNV, CDR2 YYDKDF (reference sequence). Between the trimmed V and J ends, which lost 4 bases and 1 base, there was a span of 11 bases. The CDR3 DNA follows: TGTGCCACCAGCATTACAGGACTGGCCAAAAACATTCAGTACTTC. This sequence encodes CATSITGLAKNIQYF. The full variable domain, rest sourced from reference TRBV15 and TRBJ2-4, is DAMVIQNPRYQVTQFGKPVTLSCSQTLNHNVMYWYQQKSSQAPKLLFHYYDKDFNNEADTPDNFQSRRPNTSFCFLDIRSPGLGDTAMYLCATSITGLAKNIQYFGAGTRLSVL.

The chain joins TRBV19 to TRBJ1-3; D is undetermined. With 8 bases removed from V and 8 bases from J, the gap between germline ends came to 19 bases. CDR3 size: 14 residues. Germline V gives CDR1 LNHDA, CDR2 SQIVND (reference sequence). The CDR3 region has the DNA TGTGCCAGTTCCCCGTCGTTCGGTCACGACACCATATATTTT. Its protein product is CASSPSFGHDTIYF. Based on the CDR3 plus reference TRBV19 and TRBJ1-3, the full variable domain is DGGITQSPKYLFRKEGQNVTLSCEQNLNHDAMYWYRQDPGQGLRLIYYSQIVNDFQKGDIAEGYSVSREKKESFPLTVTSAQKNPTAFYLCASSPSFGHDTIYFGEGSWLTVV.

V usage is TRBV5-1 and J usage is TRBJ1-1, with 8 bases fitting TRBD1. The germline CDR1 and CDR2 sequences are SGHRS and YFSETQ. The CDR3 contains 15 residues. After removal of 4 bases from V and 1 base from J, the junction contained 6 bases not matched to a gene. The CDR3 coding sequence is TGCGCCAGCAGCCCATCAGGGGGCGCGAACACTGAAGCTTTCTTT. Protein sequence: CASSPSGGANTEAFF.

CDR3 region: CASSLTGLGEQFF. Here the CDR3 DNA reads TGTGCCAGCAGTTTAACGGGCTTGGGTGAGCAGTTCTTC. This chain connects TRBV27 to TRBJ2-1, with D uncertain. V lost 2 bases and J 9 bases, leaving 11 bases between the germline ends. Germline assignment: CDR1 MNHEY and CDR2 SMNVEV (reference sequence). The CDR3 extends over 13 amino acids.